The source of this T cell receptor beta chain is a study of T cells in Graves' hyperthyroidism and ophthalmopathy. Germline loops: CDR1 MDHEN, CDR2 SYDVKM. V lost 7 bases and J 11 bases, leaving 15 bases between the germline ends. This CDR3 contains 13 residues. Regions amplified from RNA transcripts were the TCR beta CDR3 regions. TCR CDR3 underwent first-round RT-PCR with the HTBI primer set. TCRdb reprocessed the multiplex PCR reads via MiXCR and lists one record per CDR3 protein. The table lists hundreds of thousands of distinct CDR3 sequences, nearly 20% of them singletons. This clonotype was obtained from a man aged 35 to 55 with Graves' ophthalmopathy. Input material: blood. V and J are TRBV28 and TRBJ1-6; D is perhaps TRBD1 (5 bases). The CDR3 spells CASMDLRGTPLHF. CDR3 nucleotide sequence: TGTGCCAGCATGGATCTAAGGGGTACACCCCTCCACTTT.